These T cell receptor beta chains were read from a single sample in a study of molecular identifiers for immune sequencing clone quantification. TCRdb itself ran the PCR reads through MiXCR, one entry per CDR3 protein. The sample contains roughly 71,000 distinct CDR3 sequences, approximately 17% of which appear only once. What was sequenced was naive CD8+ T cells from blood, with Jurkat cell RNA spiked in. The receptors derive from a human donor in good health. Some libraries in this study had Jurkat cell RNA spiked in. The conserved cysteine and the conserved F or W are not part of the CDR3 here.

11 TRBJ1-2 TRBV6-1 ASSEQGTYGYT
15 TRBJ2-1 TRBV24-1 ATSDLKGALSYNEQF
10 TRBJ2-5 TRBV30 ARGGGAETQY
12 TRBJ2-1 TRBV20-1 SASTSGEYNEQF
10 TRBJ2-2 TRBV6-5 ASSPGTGELF
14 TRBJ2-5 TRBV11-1 ASSLYPLQIQETQY
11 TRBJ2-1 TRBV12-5 ASAPLSYNEQF
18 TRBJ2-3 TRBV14 ASRLSGDSKAGGTTDTQY
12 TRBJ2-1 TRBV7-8 ASSLHRLEARRF
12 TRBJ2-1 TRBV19 ASTPGQGWNEQF
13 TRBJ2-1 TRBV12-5 ASGRAPGLANEQF
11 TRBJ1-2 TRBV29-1 SVTGTSNYGYT
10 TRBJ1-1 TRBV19 ASSTHPAEAF
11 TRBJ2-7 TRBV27 ASGLGGRYEQY
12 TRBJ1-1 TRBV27 ASSLSGGITEAF
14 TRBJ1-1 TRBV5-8 ASSLRAGEWDTEAF
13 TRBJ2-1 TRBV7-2 ASSLVWGFNNEQF
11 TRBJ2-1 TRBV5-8 ASSLVAQGEQF
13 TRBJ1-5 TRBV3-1 ASSQGSYSNQPQH
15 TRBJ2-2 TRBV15 ATAGLAGEPDTGELL
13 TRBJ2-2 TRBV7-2 ASSLLAGAVGELF
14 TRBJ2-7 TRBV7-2 ASSFIRRGAAHEQY
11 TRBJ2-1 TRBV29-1 SVGGGRGNEQF
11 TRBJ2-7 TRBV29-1 SVGGGGNYEQY
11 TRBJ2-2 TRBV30 AWSRAGPGELF
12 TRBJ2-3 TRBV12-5 ASLLASLGDTQY
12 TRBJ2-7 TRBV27 ASSSHPITYEQY
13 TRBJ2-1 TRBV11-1 ASSLDRGRVNEQF